The 18 T cell receptor beta chains below come from one sample, sequenced in a study of T cells in Graves' hyperthyroidism and ophthalmopathy. Amplification targeted TCR beta CDR3 regions from RNA transcripts. The HTBI primer set served for first-round RT-PCR of the TCR CDR3. TCRdb independently ran MiXCR on the multiplex PCR reads; one entry per CDR3 protein. Among 500,000 to 700,000 distinct CDR3 sequences listed, 16% were seen once. The sample consisted of blood. These receptors all stem from a woman aged 18-29 years with Graves' hyperthyroidism.

The chain joins TRBV19 to TRBJ2-5, with TRBD1 matching 10 bases. Germline V gives CDR1 LNHDA, CDR2 SQIVND (reference sequence). The CDR3 has 16 amino acids. V shed 3 bases and J 5 bases; nucleotides not matched to a gene: 9. The CDR3 DNA follows: TGTGCCAGTAGTATCCCGAGACAGGGGGCGCGGGAGACCCAGTACTTC. Translating it yields CASSIPRQGARETQYF.

Remarks on this clonotype: Germline and junction disagree at one end, which may indicate a read error. The chain links TRBV5-1 to TRBJ2-3; no clear D gene. The CDR3 is made up of 12 amino acids. Per the germline V gene, CDR1 is SGHRS and CDR2 is YFSETQ. CDR3 sequence reads: CASRLVVDTQYF. The CDR3 DNA reads as TGCGCCAGCAGATTGGTGGTAGATACGCAGTATTTT. Supplemented by reference TRBV5-1 and TRBJ2-3, the full variable domain reads KAGVTQTPRYLIKTRGQQVTLSCSPISGHRSVSWYQQTPGQGLQFLFEYFSETQRNKGNFPGRFSGRQFSNSRSEMNVSTLELGDSALYLCASRLVVDTQYFGPGTRLTVL.

The chain employs TRBV30 and TRBJ2-2; no clear D gene. CDR3 length: 12 amino acids. Trimming shortened V by 4 bases and J by 5 bases, and 8 bases separated the two germline ends. Germline V gene lookup returns CDR1 GTSNPN and CDR2 SVGIG (reference sequence). The CDR3 DNA reads as TGTGCCTGGATTGAACGGACCGGGGAGCTGTTTTTT. Protein product: CAWIERTGELFF.

This clonotype has a count of ten or more. The V and J genes are TRBV29-1 and TRBJ1-1; tentative D call: TRBD1 (5 bases). The CDR3 is 13 residues long. Trimming took 7 bases from V and 5 from J, leaving 17 bases between them. Germline V gene lookup returns CDR1 SQVTM and CDR2 ANQGSEA. The CDR3: CSGLRGSGTEAFF. Here the CDR3 DNA reads TGCAGCGGTTTGCGGGGATCAGGGACTGAAGCTTTCTTT.

This clonotype appeared many times. V and J are TRBV29-1 and TRBJ2-5, with a weak D call TRBD2 (5 bases). Trimming stripped 5 bases from V and 3 bases from J, with 10 bases between. This CDR3 contains 12 residues. Germline V CDR1 and CDR2: SQVTM, ANQGSEA. CDR3 in amino acids: CSVRSGKETQYF. The CDR3 DNA reads TGCAGCGTTAGAAGCGGTAAAGAGACCCAGTACTTC.

The rearrangement joins TRBV7-6 to TRBJ2-1; D ambiguous. V gave up 5 bases and J gave up 5 bases, with 10 bases separating them. Germline assignment: CDR1 SGHVS and CDR2 FNYEAQ. This CDR3 region has 13 residues. For the CDR3, the DNA is TGTGCCAGCAGCGAAGGACGCAACAATGAGCAGTTCTTC. Translating gives CASSEGRNNEQFF.

This clonotype was recorded at least ten times. V gene TRBV3-1 combines with J gene TRBJ2-2; 7 bases line up with TRBD2. J was trimmed by 1 base and V by 10 bases; bases with no gene match: 9. Germline V gives CDR1 LGHDT, CDR2 YNNKEL (reference sequence). The CDR3 is 15 residues long. CDR3 DNA: TGTGCCACCAAAAAGACTAGCTTGAACACCGGGGAGCTGTTTTTT. Its protein product is CATKKTSLNTGELFF.

This clonotype has at least ten counts. The V gene is TRBV12-3 or TRBV12-4, the J gene TRBJ2-5, with D hard to call. The germline V and J ends were trimmed by 8 bases and 4 bases, with 23 bases remaining between them. The CDR3 has 16 amino acids. The DNA of the CDR3 is TGTGCCAGCGCCAACGTGAATTTAGGACCCGGAGAGACCCAGTACTTC. This translates into CASANVNLGPGETQYF.

The sample holds many counts of this clonotype. The V and J genes are TRBV27 and TRBJ2-7; TRBD1 or TRBD2 may be the D gene (5 bases each). V shed 5 bases and J shed 5 bases, with 16 bases lying between them. There are 14 residues in the CDR3. Germline V CDR1 and CDR2: MNHEY, SMNVEV (reference sequence). DNA for the CDR3: TGTGCCAGCAGTCTCAATGGGGGTTCCCACGAGCAGTACTTC. It yields the protein CASSLNGGSHEQYF.

Notes on this clonotype: Since a much larger clone is just one base distant, this may be a read error. The gene calls are TRBV20-1 and TRBJ1-5; D remains unclear. CDR3 length: 14 amino acids. Germline-derived CDR1 and CDR2 are DFQATT and SNEGSKA (reference sequence). For the CDR3, the DNA is TGCAGTGCTAGAGATTTAGTTAGCAATCAGCCCCCGCATTTT. It codes for CSARDLVSNQPPHF.

The CDR3, as DNA: TGTGCCACCAATAGCGACCCCACAGATACGCAGTATTTT. As protein: CATNSDPTDTQYF. The V call is TRBV24-1, the J call TRBJ2-3; D is possibly TRBD2 (5 bases). Germline CDR1 KGHDR, CDR2 SFDVKD. Trimming took 8 bases from V and 2 from J, leaving 10 bases between them. The CDR3 is 13 residues long.

The chain recombines TRBV9 with TRBJ2-1; D is uncertain. From germline, CDR1 is SGDLS and CDR2 YYNGEE. V lost 0 bases, J lost 0 bases, and 7 bases lay in between. The CDR3 runs 15 residues. The DNA for the CDR3 is TGTGCCAGCAGCGTAGACGGAAACTCCTACAATGAGCAGTTCTTC. This codes for CASSVDGNSYNEQFF. The full variable domain, completed using reference TRBV9 and TRBJ2-1, is DSGVTQTPKHLITATGQRVTLRCSPRSGDLSVYWYQQSLDQGLQFLIQYYNGEERAKGNILERFSAQQFPDLHSELNLSSLELGDSALYFCASSVDGNSYNEQFFGPGTRLTVL.

This clonotype showed up many times. CDR3 protein: CASSEQSRSYNEQFF. CDR3 nucleotides: TGTGCCAGCAGTGAACAGTCCCGCTCCTACAATGAGCAGTTCTTC. This rearrangement joins TRBV6-1 to TRBJ2-1; no clear D gene. This CDR3 contains 15 residues. The germline gives CDR1 MNHNS, CDR2 SASEGT. Trimming stripped 2 bases from V and 0 bases from J, with 8 bases between.

This clonotype has a count of ten or more. The chain couples TRBV11-2 to TRBJ2-7; 12 bases are a match to TRBD1. Germline values: CDR1 SGHAT, CDR2 FQNNGV. With 7 bases clipped from V and 5 bases from J, the junction kept 3 bases outside the gene matches. CDR3 length: 13 amino acids. This CDR3 is CASTGTGGDEQYF. Here the CDR3 DNA reads TGTGCCAGCACCGGGACAGGGGGCGACGAGCAGTACTTC.

Comment on this clonotype: The missing conserved phenylalanine or tryptophan at the end of this CDR3 makes a read error likely. The chain links TRBV20-1 to TRBJ2-7; 7 bases map to TRBD2. CDR3 length: 13 residues. CDR1 is DFQATT and CDR2 is SNEGSKA in the germline V gene (reference sequence). The junction had 3 bases not matched to a gene; V was cut back by 3 bases and J by 1 base. In DNA, the CDR3 is TGCAGTGCTAGGAGGCGGGGGTCCTACGAGCAGTACTCC. This sequence encodes CSARRRGSYEQYS.

This clonotype was observed a few times. This sequence joins TRBV13 and TRBJ1-6; D possibly corresponds to TRBD1 (5 bases). Germline V lookup: CDR1 PRHDT, CDR2 FYEKMQ (reference sequence). The V gene lost 5 bases and the J gene lost 6 bases, with 14 bases spanning the gap. The CDR3 has 15 amino acids. Here the CDR3 DNA reads TGTGCCAGCAGCAGCGTTCAAGGGACTAATTCACCCCTCCACTTT. It translates to CASSSVQGTNSPLHF.

This clonotype was counted only a few times. The chain joins TRBV5-1 to TRBJ2-7; D possibly corresponds to TRBD2 (6 bases). The V end lost 0 bases, the J end lost 0 bases, and 13 bases lay between the germline ends. CDR1 is SGHRS, CDR2 YFSETQ, per germline. CDR3 length: 16 amino acids. The CDR3 coding sequence is TGCGCCAGCAGCTTGGTGGCGGGACCCGCCTCCTACGAGCAGTACTTC. Amino acids: CASSLVAGPASYEQYF.

This clonotype was seen at least ten times. The chain employs TRBV7-2 and TRBJ2-7, with 11 bases matching TRBD1. CDR1 SGHTA and CDR2 FQGNSA come from the germline V gene. There are 15 residues in the CDR3. Unmatched junction bases numbered 6, after V lost 5 bases and J lost 3 bases. CDR3 bases: TGTGCCAGCAGCCTCAGGACAGGGGGCGACTACGAGCAGTACTTC. Its translation is CASSLRTGGDYEQYF.